The TCR beta chain under discussion was sequenced for a study of blood T cell repertoires in COVID-19. Study overall: The study drew acute and convalescent COVID-19 samples from the United States, Italy and Spain. From T cells, B-cell-depleted T cells, or PBMCs came the material, which was cDNA or gDNA.

Assay: immunoSEQ multiplex PCR; the TCRdb copy retains only in-frame clones and omits some. Here the sample spans tens of thousands of clones, more than 90% being singletons. V gave up 4 bases and J gave up 9 bases, with 16 bases separating them. The CDR3 is made up of 13 amino acids. Germline CDR1 is SGDLS and CDR2 is YYNGEE. The sample comprised peripheral blood. The source of this sequence is a man in his forties or fifties with COVID-19, enrolled during active disease. The V and J genes are TRBV9 and TRBJ1-2, with D perhaps TRBD1 (6 bases). DNA of the CDR3: TGTGCCAGCAGCCAGGGCGAGGGGGGGAGCTACACCTTC. It yields the protein CASSQGEGGSYTF.